This T cell receptor (beta chain) was sequenced during a study of blood T cell repertoires in COVID-19 (dated by TCRdb to about 2020). For the study in its entirety: Samples from collaborators originated in the United States, Italy and Spain and spanned both the acute and convalescent phases of COVID-19. A freely available public database, intended as a resource for researchers studying the immune response to SARS-CoV-2, is where the repertoires were released. The prospective study material was composed of cDNA or gDNA derived from T cells, B-cell-depleted T cells, or PBMCs. Deeply sampled blood TCRbeta repertoires from subjects exposed to, actively infected with, or recovered from COVID-19 were included in the dataset. Samples were obtained from the ongoing ImmuneRACE study (first 160 participants) and from about 1,300 subjects provided by 6 global collaborators. Where available, HLA class I and class II types were taken from metadata supplied by the sample provider and were not determined by assay-based typing. Sample metadata almost always included a de-identified subject ID, COVID-19 status, age in years and sex.

In its sample, this clone was seen once. Its antigen remains unidentified. Base qualities are missing; no much larger clone stands one base away. Study-wide conclusions, independent of this receptor: The quantity of clinical and demographic metadata differed by source and by participant and was supplied without curation.

At the junction V is shortened by 4 bases and J by 5 bases; bases outside the gene matches: 1. Inclusive of the bounding cysteine and phenylalanine, the CDR3 is 13 residues long. The kept DNA is CDR3 alone, 39 bases in frame from the first base. From a lookup of the germline V gene, CDR1 and CDR2 are KGHDR and SFDVKD. TCRbeta CDR3 regions were amplified from genomic DNA by means of the immunoSEQ Assay, a bias-controlled multiplex PCR. The study's processing was this. The number of nucleated cells in each sample was estimated from the amplification of reference gene primers within the assay. To quantify the absolute abundance of each unique TCRbeta CDR3 rearrangement, sequence reads were collapsed and filtered. For each sample, productive Simpson clonality was calculated as the square root of Simpson's diversity index across productive rearrangements. In TCRdb, the immuneACCESS table is reduced to in-frame sequences with V and J assigned. These tables do not hold every clone; where another copy was compared, an unresolved V gene accounts for under half, and the others remain unexplained. The V and J calls and the clone size are those of that table, but D and trimming were determined from the DNA. Recorded for this sample are fewer than 200,000 clones; 75% to 90% of them occurred a single time. About 8.3% of the sample goes to the ten largest clones.

One collaborating source in Seattle enrolled patients while the patients were actively infected and followed the patients over time throughout the course of disease. Each collaborating institution followed its own protocols to collect whole blood in K2EDTA tubes. For TCRbeta analysis, collaborators shipped samples as frozen whole blood, isolated PBMCs, or DNA extracted from either of those sample types. The sequencing input was peripheral blood. The sequence came from a woman between 70 and 85 years old with COVID-19, enrolled during active disease. Recombination joined TRBV24-1 with TRBJ2-5; 9 central nucleotides agree with TRBD2. The sequenced DNA: TGTGCCACCAGTGAAAGCGGGAGGGAGACCCAGTACTTC. Its coded protein is CATSESGRETQYF.